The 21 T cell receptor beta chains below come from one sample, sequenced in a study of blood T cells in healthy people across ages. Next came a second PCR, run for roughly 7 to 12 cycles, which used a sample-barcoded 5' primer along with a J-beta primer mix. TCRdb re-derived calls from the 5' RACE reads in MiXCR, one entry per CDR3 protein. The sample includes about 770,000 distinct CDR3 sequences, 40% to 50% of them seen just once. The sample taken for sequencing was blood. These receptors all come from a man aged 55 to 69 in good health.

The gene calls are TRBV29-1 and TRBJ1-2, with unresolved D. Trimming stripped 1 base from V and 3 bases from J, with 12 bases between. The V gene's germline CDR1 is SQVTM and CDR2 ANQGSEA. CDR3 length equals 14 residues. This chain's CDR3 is CSVEVANRDYGYTF. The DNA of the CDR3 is TGCAGCGTTGAAGTCGCCAACAGAGACTATGGCTACACCTTC.

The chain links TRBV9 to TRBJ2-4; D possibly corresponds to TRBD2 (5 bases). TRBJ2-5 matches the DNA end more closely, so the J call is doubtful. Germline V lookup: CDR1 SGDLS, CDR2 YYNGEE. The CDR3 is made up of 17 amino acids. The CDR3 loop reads CASSVAGFTGGGETQYF. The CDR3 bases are TGTGCCAGCAGCGTAGCCGGGTTTACCGGCGGCGGGGAGACCCAGTACTTC.

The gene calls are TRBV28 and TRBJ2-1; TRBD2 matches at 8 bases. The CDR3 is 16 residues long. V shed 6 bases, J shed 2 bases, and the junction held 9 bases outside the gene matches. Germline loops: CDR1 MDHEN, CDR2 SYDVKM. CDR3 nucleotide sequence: TGTGCCAGCAGCCCCTGGGGCGGGGGGACCTACAATGAGCAGTTCTTC. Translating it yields CASSPWGGGTYNEQFF.

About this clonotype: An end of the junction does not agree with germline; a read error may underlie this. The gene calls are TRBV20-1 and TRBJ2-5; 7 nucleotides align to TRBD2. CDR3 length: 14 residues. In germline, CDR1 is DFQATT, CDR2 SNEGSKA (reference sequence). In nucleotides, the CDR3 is TGCGGTGCTTCGGCGGGGGAGCCCCAAGAGACCCAGTACTTC. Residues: CGASAGEPQETQYF.

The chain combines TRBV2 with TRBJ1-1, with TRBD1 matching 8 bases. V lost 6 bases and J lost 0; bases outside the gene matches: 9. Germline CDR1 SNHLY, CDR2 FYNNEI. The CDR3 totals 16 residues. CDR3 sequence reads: CASSTGTGNMNTEAFF. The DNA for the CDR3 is TGTGCCAGCAGCACCGGGACAGGCAACATGAACACTGAAGCTTTCTTT.

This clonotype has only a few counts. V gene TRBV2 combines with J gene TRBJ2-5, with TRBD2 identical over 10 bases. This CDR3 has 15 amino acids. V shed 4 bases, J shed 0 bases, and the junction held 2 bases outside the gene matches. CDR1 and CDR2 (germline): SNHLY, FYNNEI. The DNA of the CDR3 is TGTGCCAGCAGTGGTAGCGGGGGGTACCAAGAGACCCAGTACTTC. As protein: CASSGSGGYQETQYF.

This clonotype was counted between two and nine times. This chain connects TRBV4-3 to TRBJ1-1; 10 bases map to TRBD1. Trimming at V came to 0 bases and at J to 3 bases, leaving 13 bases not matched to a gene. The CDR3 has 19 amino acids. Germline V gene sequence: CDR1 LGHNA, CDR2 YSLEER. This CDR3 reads CASSQDKGWTGGGDTEAFF. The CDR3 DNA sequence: TGCGCCAGCAGCCAAGATAAAGGCTGGACAGGGGGTGGGGACACTGAAGCTTTCTTT.

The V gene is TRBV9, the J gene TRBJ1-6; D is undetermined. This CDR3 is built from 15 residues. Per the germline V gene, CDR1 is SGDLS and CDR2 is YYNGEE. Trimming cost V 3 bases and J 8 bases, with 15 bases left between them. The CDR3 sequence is CASSAPGSRDSPLHF. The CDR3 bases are TGTGCCAGCAGCGCCCCGGGGTCAAGGGATTCACCCCTCCACTTT.

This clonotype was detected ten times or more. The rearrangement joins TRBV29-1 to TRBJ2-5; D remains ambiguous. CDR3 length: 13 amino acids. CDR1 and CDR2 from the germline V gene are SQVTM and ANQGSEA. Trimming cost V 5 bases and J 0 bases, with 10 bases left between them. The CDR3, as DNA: TGCAGCGTTAAGGGTACGAACCAAGAGACCCAGTACTTC. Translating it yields CSVKGTNQETQYF. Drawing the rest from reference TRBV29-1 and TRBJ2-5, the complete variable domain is SAVISQKPSRDICQRGTSLTIQCQVDSQVTMMFWYRQQPGQSLTLIATANQGSEATYESGFVIDKFPISRPNLTFSTLTVSNMSPEDSSIYLCSVKGTNQETQYFGPGTRLLVL.

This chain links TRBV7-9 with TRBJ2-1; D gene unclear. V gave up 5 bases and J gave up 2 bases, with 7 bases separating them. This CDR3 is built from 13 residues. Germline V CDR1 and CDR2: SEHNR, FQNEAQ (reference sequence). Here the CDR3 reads CASSRTTYNEQFF. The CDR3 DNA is TGTGCCAGCAGCAGAACGACCTACAATGAGCAGTTCTTC.

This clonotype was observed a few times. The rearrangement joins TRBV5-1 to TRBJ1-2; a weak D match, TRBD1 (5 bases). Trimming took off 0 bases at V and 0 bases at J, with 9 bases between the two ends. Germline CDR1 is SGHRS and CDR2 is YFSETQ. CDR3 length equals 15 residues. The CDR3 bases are TGCGCCAGCAGCTTGGGACAGAAGTCTAACTATGGCTACACCTTC. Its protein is CASSLGQKSNYGYTF.

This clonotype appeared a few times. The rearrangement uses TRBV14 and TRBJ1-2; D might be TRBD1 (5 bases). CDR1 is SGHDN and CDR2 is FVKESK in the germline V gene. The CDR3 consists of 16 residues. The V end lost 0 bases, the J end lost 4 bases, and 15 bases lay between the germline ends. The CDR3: CASSQDGRGFSYGYTF. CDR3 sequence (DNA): TGTGCCAGCAGCCAAGATGGAAGGGGCTTCAGCTATGGCTACACCTTC.

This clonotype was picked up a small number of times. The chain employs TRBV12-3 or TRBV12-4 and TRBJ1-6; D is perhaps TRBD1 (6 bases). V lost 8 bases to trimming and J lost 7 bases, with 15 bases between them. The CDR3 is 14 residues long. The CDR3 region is CASRGDRTNSPLHF. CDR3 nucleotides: TGTGCCAGCCGGGGCGACAGGACAAATTCACCCCTCCACTTT.

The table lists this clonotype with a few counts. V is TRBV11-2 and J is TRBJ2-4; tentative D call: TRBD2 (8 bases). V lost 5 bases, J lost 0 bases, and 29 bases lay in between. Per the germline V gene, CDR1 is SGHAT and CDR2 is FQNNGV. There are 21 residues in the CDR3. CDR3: CASSTPGGSQSGGLAKNIQYF. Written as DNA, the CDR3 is TGTGCCAGCAGCACACCGGGGGGGAGCCAATCAGGGGGTTTAGCCAAAAACATTCAGTACTTC.

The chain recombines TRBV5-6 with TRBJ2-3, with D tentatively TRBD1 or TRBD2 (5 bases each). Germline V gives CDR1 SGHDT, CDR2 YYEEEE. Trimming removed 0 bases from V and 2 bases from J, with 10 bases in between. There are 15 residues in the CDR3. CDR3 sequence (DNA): TGTGCCAGCAGCTTGGGGGGCGACTACACAGATACGCAGTATTTT. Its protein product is CASSLGGDYTDTQYF.

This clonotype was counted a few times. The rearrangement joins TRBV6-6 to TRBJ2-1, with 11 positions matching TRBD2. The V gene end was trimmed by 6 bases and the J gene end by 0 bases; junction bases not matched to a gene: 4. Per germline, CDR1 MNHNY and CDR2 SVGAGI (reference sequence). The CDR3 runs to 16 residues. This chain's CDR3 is CASRGLAARSYNEQFF. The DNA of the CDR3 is TGTGCCAGCAGGGGACTAGCGGCTCGCTCCTACAATGAGCAGTTCTTC.

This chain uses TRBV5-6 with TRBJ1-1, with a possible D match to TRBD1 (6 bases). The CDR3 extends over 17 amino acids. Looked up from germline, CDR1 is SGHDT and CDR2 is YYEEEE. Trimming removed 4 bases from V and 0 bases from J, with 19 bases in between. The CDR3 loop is CASSPGAYWGMNTEAFF. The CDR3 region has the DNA TGTGCCAGCAGCCCGGGGGCGTATTGGGGGATGAACACTGAAGCTTTCTTT.

The CDR3 DNA is TGCAGTGCTAGACAGCATGCCAATCAGCCCCAGCATTTT. Amino acids: CSARQHANQPQHF. V usage is TRBV20-1 and J usage is TRBJ1-5; D uncertain. Germline V gene sequence: CDR1 DFQATT, CDR2 SNEGSKA (reference sequence). CDR3 length equals 13 residues. Deletions cut 2 bases from V and 3 bases from J, with 8 bases between.

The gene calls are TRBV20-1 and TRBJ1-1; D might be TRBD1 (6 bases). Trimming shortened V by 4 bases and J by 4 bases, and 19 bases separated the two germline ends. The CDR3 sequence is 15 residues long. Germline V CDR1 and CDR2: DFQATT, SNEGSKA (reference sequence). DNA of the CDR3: TGCAGTGCTACGAATCCGATTCAAGGGGGCACTGAAGCTTTCTTT. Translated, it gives CSATNPIQGGTEAFF.

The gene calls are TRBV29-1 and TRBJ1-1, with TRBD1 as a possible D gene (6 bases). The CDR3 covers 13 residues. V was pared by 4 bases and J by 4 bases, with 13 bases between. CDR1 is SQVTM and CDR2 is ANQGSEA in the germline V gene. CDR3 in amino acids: CSVGAAGATEAFF. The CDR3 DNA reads TGCAGCGTTGGGGCGGCAGGGGCCACTGAAGCTTTCTTT.

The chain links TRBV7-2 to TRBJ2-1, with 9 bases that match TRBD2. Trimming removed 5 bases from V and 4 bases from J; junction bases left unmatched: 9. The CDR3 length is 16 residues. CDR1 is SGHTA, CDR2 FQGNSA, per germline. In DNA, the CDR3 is TGTGCCAGCAGCCCTTCTGGAGCGGGGGGTTACAATGAGCAGTTCTTC. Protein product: CASSPSGAGGYNEQFF.